The sequence of this T cell receptor beta chain was determined in a study of control samples from healthy donors and cancer patients. The table came from immunoSEQ multiplex PCR; TCRdb's copy has only in-frame clones and leaves some out. The sample gives tens of thousands of clones, around 87% of which show up once; around 1.3% is in the top ten. CDR1 and CDR2 from the germline V gene are KGHSH and LQKENI. With 2 bases removed from V and 5 bases from J, the gap between germline ends came to 12 bases. The CDR3 has 15 residues. Source material: blood. This sequence originates from a woman between 50 and 59 years old in good health. The genes are TRBV18 and TRBJ1-4; a possible D gene is TRBD1 (6 bases). CDR3 in amino acids: CASSPSTGINEKLFF. CDR3 sequence (DNA): TGTGCCAGCTCACCAAGTACAGGGATAAATGAAAAACTGTTTTTT. The full variable domain, in which reference TRBV18 and TRBJ1-4 provide the parts outside the CDR3, is NAGVMQNPRHLVRRRGQEARLRCSPMKGHSHVYWYRQLPEEGLKFMVYLQKENIIDESGMPKERFSAEFPKEGPSILRIQQVVRGDSAAYFCASSPSTGINEKLFFGSGTQLSVL.